This T cell receptor beta chain was sequenced in a study of blood T cell repertoires in COVID-19. The CDR3 length is 13 residues. Trimming took 1 base from V and 0 from J, leaving 3 bases between them. In germline, CDR1 is LGHNA, CDR2 YNFKEQ. Per the study methods: From reference gene primer amplification, estimates of nucleated cell counts were derived. The assay was immunoSEQ multiplex PCR, and TCRdb's table has in-frame clones only and misses some. V and J calls and clone size are copied from that table; D and trimming were computed from the DNA. The table records 250,000 to 350,000 clones, 85% to 90% of them present only once. The cohort comprised adults aged 18 to 89 years residing in approximately 25 US areas. Categorization into cohorts depended on clinical history that participants reported. Donors of Cohort 3 who recovered were those that had two negative PCRs, clearance, or symptom resolution.

This TCR came from a woman under 30 who had recovered from COVID-19. This chain joins TRBV4-2 and TRBJ1-2, with D uncertain. The specimen was PBMCs or T cells enriched from blood (not recorded which). CDR3 loop: CASSQGTNYGYTF. CDR3 nucleotides: TGTGCCAGCAGCCAAGGTACTAACTATGGCTACACCTTC.